The 27 T cell receptor beta chains reported below all come from one sample, sequenced in a study of blood T cells in healthy people across ages. Alongside a J-beta primer mix, a sample-barcoded 5' primer served in a second PCR lasting about 6 to 12 cycles. MiXCR was run by TCRdb on the 5' RACE reads, yielding one entry per CDR3 protein. This table holds about 1.7 million distinct CDR3 sequences, under 30% found once. The sequenced sample was blood. Receptors were obtained from a woman in her 30s in good health.

On this clonotype itself: This may arise from a read error, as a much more abundant clone is one base away. The V call is TRBV5-5, the J call TRBJ1-2; D unclear. Germline lookup yields CDR1 SGHKS and CDR2 YYEKEE (reference sequence). The CDR3 runs 13 residues. Trimming removed 2 bases at V and 4 bases at J, with 9 bases between. CDR3 sequence: CASSFWPAYGYTF. The CDR3 coding sequence is TGTGCCAGCAGCTTTTGGCCTGCCTATGGCTACACCTTC.

The rearrangement uses TRBV15 and TRBJ2-3; D is undetermined. Trimming took off 3 bases at V and 4 bases at J, with 8 bases between the two ends. The germline V gene has CDR1 LNHNV and CDR2 YYDKDF (reference sequence). This CDR3 region has 13 residues. CDR3 loop: CATSSLRADTQYF. DNA of the CDR3: TGTGCCACCAGCAGTCTAAGGGCAGATACGCAGTATTTT.

The gene calls are TRBV7-2 and TRBJ1-5; D is undetermined. V lost 0 bases, J lost 4 bases, and 7 bases lay in between. There are 14 residues in the CDR3. The germline V gene encodes CDR1 SGHTA and CDR2 FQGNSA. CDR3 DNA: TGTGCCAGCAGCTTAGCCCAAAGAAATCAGCCCCAGCATTTT. This sequence encodes CASSLAQRNQPQHF.

Notes on this clonotype: Being one base from a much bigger clone, this may be a read error. This rearrangement joins TRBV5-5 to TRBJ2-4, with 7 bases matching TRBD2. The DNA end favors TRBJ2-7, so the J call may be wrong. Germline lookup yields CDR1 SGHKS and CDR2 YYEKEE (reference sequence). This CDR3 spans 13 amino acids. The CDR3 region has the DNA TGTGCCAACCATGGACTAGTCCCTTACGAGCAGTACTTC. It yields the protein CANHGLVPYEQYF.

The chain links TRBV5-1 to TRBJ1-5; possible D gene TRBD1, 6 bases. Germline lookup yields CDR1 SGHRS and CDR2 YFSETQ. This CDR3 is built from 14 residues. Trimming took off 9 bases at V and 1 base at J, with 14 bases between the two ends. CDR3 region: CATQGQGSNQPQHF. The CDR3 bases are TGCGCCACCCAGGGGCAGGGCAGCAATCAGCCCCAGCATTTT.

This clonotype has only a few counts. The chain is built from TRBV5-1 and TRBJ2-3, with D perhaps TRBD1 (6 bases). The CDR3 spans 14 residues. The germline CDR1 and CDR2 sequences are SGHRS and YFSETQ. Between the trimmed V and J ends, which lost 3 bases and 5 bases, there was a span of 13 bases. CDR3 nucleotides: TGCGCCAGCAGCTCCACAGCAGGGGAAGATACGCAGTATTTT. This encodes CASSSTAGEDTQYF.

A note on this clonotype: This sequence may be a read error, since a much larger clone differs from it by one base. The chain employs TRBV15 and TRBJ2-4; no clear D. CDR1 is LNHNV and CDR2 is YYDKDF in the germline V gene (reference sequence). CDR3 length: 15 amino acids. V lost 0 bases and J lost 7, with 13 bases in between. CDR3 nucleotides: TGTGCCACCAGCAGAGAAACCAGGAGCATCAACATTCAGTACTTC. Its protein product is CATSRETRSINIQYF.

This clonotype was observed many times. This sequence joins TRBV29-1 and TRBJ2-1; 9 bases agree with TRBD1. Germline V CDR1 and CDR2: SQVTM, ANQGSEA. This CDR3 has 16 residues. J was trimmed by 2 bases and V by 4 bases; bases with no gene match: 9. In DNA, the CDR3 is TGCAGCGTTGGGGGGACAGGGATTTTTCCCTACAATGAGCAGTTCTTC. This gives the protein CSVGGTGIFPYNEQFF.

This clonotype was recorded a few times. V gene TRBV20-1 combines with J gene TRBJ2-7, with D possibly being TRBD1 or TRBD2 (5 bases each). The DNA end favors TRBJ2-5, so the J call may be wrong. This CDR3 region has 14 residues. Germline V gene sequence: CDR1 DFQATT, CDR2 SNEGSKA (reference sequence). CDR3 bases: TGCAGTGCTATTGCCGGGACCACAGAAGAGACCCAGTACTTC. Encoded protein: CSAIAGTTEETQYF.

J is TRBJ1-4 and V is TRBV12-3 or TRBV12-4; the D is unclear. Between the trimmed V and J ends, which lost 6 bases and 0 bases, there was a span of 11 bases. The CDR3 consists of 15 residues. The CDR3, as DNA: TGTGCCAGCAGGGGTGCGTTTGCAACTAATGAAAAACTGTTTTTT. Amino acid sequence: CASRGAFATNEKLFF.

There are many counts of this clonotype. The chain employs TRBV29-1 and TRBJ2-4; no definite D call. The CDR3 has 13 residues. In germline, CDR1 is SQVTM, CDR2 ANQGSEA. Trimming stripped 7 bases from V and 2 bases from J, with 12 bases between. The CDR3 here is CSAMTSTKNIQYF. Here the CDR3 DNA reads TGCAGCGCGATGACATCCACCAAAAACATTCAGTACTTC.

The rearrangement joins TRBV20-1 to TRBJ2-1; D is unclear. Trimming took off 0 bases at V and 6 bases at J, with 12 bases between the two ends. The CDR3 sequence is 14 residues long. Per germline, CDR1 DFQATT and CDR2 SNEGSKA (reference sequence). CDR3 DNA sequence: TGCAGTGCTAGAGATCTCGAGACTGTCAATGAGCAGTTCTTC. This gives the protein CSARDLETVNEQFF.

The chain is built from TRBV5-6 and TRBJ1-2; D is uncertain. CDR3 size: 17 residues. The V end was cut by 0 bases, the J end by 6 bases, with 21 bases between. Germline CDR1 is SGHDT and CDR2 is YYEEEE. The CDR3 protein is CASSLAGIPRGIDGYTF. In DNA form, the CDR3 reads TGTGCCAGCAGCTTGGCCGGAATTCCAAGAGGTATTGATGGCTACACCTTC.

The V call is TRBV2, the J call TRBJ2-7, with a possible D match to TRBD2 (5 bases). Trimming shortened V by 2 bases and J by 7 bases, and 15 bases separated the two germline ends. Germline V gene lookup returns CDR1 SNHLY and CDR2 FYNNEI. The CDR3 is 14 residues long. CDR3 coding DNA: TGTGCCAGCAGTGAAAGGCGGGCCACACGGGAGCAGTACTTC. Amino acids: CASSERRATREQYF.

The chain uses TRBV24-1 and TRBJ2-1; 8 bases align to TRBD1. V lost 4 bases to trimming and J lost 7 bases; unmatched junction nucleotides: 5. The V gene's germline CDR1 is KGHDR and CDR2 SFDVKD. The CDR3 sequence is 14 residues long. CDR3 bases: TGTGCCACCAGTGACAGGACAGGGATGAATGAGCAGTTCTTC. Encoded protein: CATSDRTGMNEQFF.

At least ten counts were recorded for this clonotype. V gene TRBV5-5 combines with J gene TRBJ2-7; D gene ambiguous. From germline, CDR1 is SGHKS and CDR2 YYEKEE (reference sequence). Trimming took off 0 bases at V and 3 bases at J, with 16 bases between the two ends. There are 16 residues in the CDR3. Here the CDR3 reads CASSLAIAQAVYEQYF. In DNA form, the CDR3 reads TGTGCCAGCAGCTTGGCCATCGCTCAGGCCGTCTACGAGCAGTACTTC.

The chain employs TRBV6-1 and TRBJ1-5; D is unclear. The CDR3 extends over 18 amino acids. Germline V CDR1 and CDR2: MNHNS, SASEGT. V was shortened by 5 bases and J by 1 base, with 21 bases between the two germline ends. Written as DNA, the CDR3 is TGTGCCAGCAGTCCCTCCGGGAGGAGGAGGTCAAGCAATCAGCCCCAGCATTTT. The encoded protein is CASSPSGRRRSSNQPQHF.

Turning to this clonotype: The junction shows a germline mismatch at one end, possibly a read error. The V gene is TRBV20-1, the J gene TRBJ2-5; 11 positions match TRBD1. This CDR3 contains 13 residues. The germline gives CDR1 DFQATT, CDR2 SNEGSKA (reference sequence). Here the CDR3 reads CSARTGGAEAQYF. Here the CDR3 DNA reads TGCAGTGCCCGGACAGGGGGCGCAGAGGCCCAGTACTTC.

This chain links TRBV12-5 with TRBJ1-1; 8 positions agree with TRBD1. CDR3 length: 16 amino acids. Germline trimming cut 0 bases from V and 5 bases from J; bases unmatched to any gene: 8. Germline CDR1 is LGHNT and CDR2 is FRNRAP. In DNA, the CDR3 is TGTGCTAGTGGTTTGGTACGAGGACAGGGCCCGACTGAAGCTTTCTTT. It specifies CASGLVRGQGPTEAFF.

This chain links TRBV3-1 with TRBJ2-4; 8 positions match TRBD2. With V trimmed by 0 bases and J by 13 bases, 17 bases remained unmatched. This CDR3 comprises 17 residues. CDR1 and CDR2 (germline): LGHDT, YNNKEL (reference sequence). CDR3 residues: CASSQDRAGGLNNEQYF. The DNA for the CDR3 is TGTGCCAGCAGCCAAGATCGGGCGGGGGGACTTAACAATGAGCAGTACTTC.

This clonotype appeared a few times. The gene calls are TRBV20-1 and TRBJ2-7, with D possibly TRBD2 on 7 matching bases. Germline CDR1 reads DFQATT; CDR2 reads SNEGSKA (reference sequence). This CDR3 region has 16 residues. The V gene lost 0 bases and the J gene lost 4 bases, with 19 bases spanning the gap. In DNA, the CDR3 is TGCAGTGCTAGAGATTGGGGGGAGGGAAGGGGGTACGAGCAGTACTTC. Amino acid sequence: CSARDWGEGRGYEQYF.

The chain joins TRBV2 to TRBJ2-4, with 8 bases lining up with TRBD1. V lost 8 bases to trimming and J lost 7 bases; unmatched junction nucleotides: 16. CDR1 and CDR2 from the germline V gene are SNHLY and FYNNEI. The CDR3 runs to 16 residues. In DNA, the CDR3 is TGTGCCAGCTCTGCTTGGGGAACACAGGGGGACAACATTCAGTACTTC. This translates into CASSAWGTQGDNIQYF.

As for this clonotype: A much larger clone lies one base from this, so it may be a read error. This chain joins TRBV7-9 and TRBJ2-1; D is unclear. The CDR3 loop spans 17 amino acids. CDR1 is SEHNR and CDR2 is FQNEAQ in the germline V gene (reference sequence). The CDR3 loop reads CASSPGWAGNSYTEQFF. The CDR3 bases are TGTGCCAGCAGCCCTGGGTGGGCAGGCAACTCCTACACTGAGCAGTTCTTC.

This clonotype was recorded a few times. The rearrangement links TRBV7-2 to TRBJ1-4; D remains ambiguous. This CDR3 is 12 amino acids long. CDR1 and CDR2 from the germline V gene are SGHTA and FQGNSA. The germline V and J ends were trimmed by 5 bases and 6 bases, with 7 bases remaining between them. The CDR3 loop reads CASSGEYEKLFF. CDR3 coding DNA: TGTGCCAGCAGCGGGGAGTATGAAAAACTGTTTTTT.

CDR3 residues: CSVEMEGEPREKLFF. CDR3 in DNA: TGCAGCGTTGAAATGGAAGGGGAACCACGAGAAAAACTGTTTTTT. This chain uses TRBV29-1 with TRBJ1-4; D might be TRBD1 (5 bases). Trimming took off 2 bases at V and 8 bases at J, with 18 bases between the two ends. Germline V gene lookup returns CDR1 SQVTM and CDR2 ANQGSEA. The CDR3 runs 15 residues.

V is TRBV2 and J is TRBJ2-4; D ambiguous. Between the trimmed V and J ends, which lost 3 bases and 4 bases, there was a span of 13 bases. The CDR3 extends over 15 amino acids. Per germline, CDR1 SNHLY and CDR2 FYNNEI. The CDR3 here is CASSDNFTPKNIQYF. The CDR3 nucleotides are TGTGCCAGCAGTGATAACTTTACCCCGAAAAACATTCAGTACTTC.

This clonotype was observed a handful of times. The chain carries TRBV7-2 and TRBJ1-5, with D possibly matching TRBD1 (5 bases). The V end lost 2 bases, the J end lost 1 base, and 15 bases lay between the germline ends. CDR3 length: 17 residues. Germline values: CDR1 SGHTA, CDR2 FQGNSA. The CDR3: CASSLPRDGRSNQPQHF. CDR3 nucleotides: TGTGCCAGCAGCTTACCGAGGGACGGTAGAAGCAATCAGCCCCAGCATTTT.